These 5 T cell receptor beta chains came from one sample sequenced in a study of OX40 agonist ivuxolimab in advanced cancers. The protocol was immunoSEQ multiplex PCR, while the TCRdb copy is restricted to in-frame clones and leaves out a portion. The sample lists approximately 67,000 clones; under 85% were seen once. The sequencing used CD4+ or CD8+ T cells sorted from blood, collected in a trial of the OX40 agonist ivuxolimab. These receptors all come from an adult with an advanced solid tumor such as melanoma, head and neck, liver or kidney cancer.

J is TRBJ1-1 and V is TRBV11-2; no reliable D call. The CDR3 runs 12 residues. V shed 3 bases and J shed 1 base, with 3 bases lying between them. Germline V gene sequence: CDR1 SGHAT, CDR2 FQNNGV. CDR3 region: CASSFGNTEAFF. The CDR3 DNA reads TGTGCCAGCAGCTTCGGGAACACTGAAGCTTTCTTT.

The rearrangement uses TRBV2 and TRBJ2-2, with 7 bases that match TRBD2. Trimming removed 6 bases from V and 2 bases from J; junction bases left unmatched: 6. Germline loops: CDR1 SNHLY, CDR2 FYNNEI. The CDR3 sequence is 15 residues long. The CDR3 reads CASRATSANTGELFF. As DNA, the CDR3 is TGTGCCAGCAGGGCAACTAGCGCCAACACCGGGGAGCTGTTTTTT.

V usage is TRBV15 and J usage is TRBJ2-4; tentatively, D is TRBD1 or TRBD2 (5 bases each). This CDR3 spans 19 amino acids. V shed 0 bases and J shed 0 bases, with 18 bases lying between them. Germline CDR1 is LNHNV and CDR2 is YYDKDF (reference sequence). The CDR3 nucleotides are TGTGCCACCAGCAGAGATTTCTCGGAGGTGGGGGTAGCCAAAAACATTCAGTACTTC. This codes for CATSRDFSEVGVAKNIQYF. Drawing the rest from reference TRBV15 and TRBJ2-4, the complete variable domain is DAMVIQNPRYQVTQFGKPVTLSCSQTLNHNVMYWYQQKSSQAPKLLFHYYDKDFNNEADTPDNFQSRRPNTSFCFLDIRSPGLGDTAMYLCATSRDFSEVGVAKNIQYFGAGTRLSVL.

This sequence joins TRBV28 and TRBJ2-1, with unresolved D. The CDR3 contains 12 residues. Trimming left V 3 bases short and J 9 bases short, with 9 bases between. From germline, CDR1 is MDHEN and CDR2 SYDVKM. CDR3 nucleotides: TGTGCCAGCAGTTTTTGGGGATTTGAGCAGTTCTTC. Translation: CASSFWGFEQFF.

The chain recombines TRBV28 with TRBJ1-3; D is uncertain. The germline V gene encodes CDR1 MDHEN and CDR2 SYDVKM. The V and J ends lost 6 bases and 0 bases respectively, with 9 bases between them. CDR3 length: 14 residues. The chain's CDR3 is CASRVLSSGNTIYF. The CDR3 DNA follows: TGTGCCAGCAGGGTCCTAAGCTCTGGAAACACCATATATTTT.